This TCR beta chain emerged from a study of blood T cell repertoires in COVID-19. Clones were sequenced by immunoSEQ multiplex PCR, and TCRdb holds only the in-frame ones, with some missing. This sample has 150,000 to 200,000 clones; roughly 87% occur once, and the top ten carry 1.6%. With V trimmed by 6 bases and J by 11 bases, 6 bases remained unmatched. CDR1 MNHEY and CDR2 SVGAGI come from the germline V gene. The CDR3 covers 12 residues. The chain couples TRBV6-5 to TRBJ1-1; 10 bases are shared with TRBD1. Sequencing used peripheral blood. This clonotype was sampled from a woman aged 50 to 60 with acute or convalescent COVID-19. The CDR3 spells CASRGQGTRAFF. The CDR3 region has the DNA TGTGCCAGCAGGGGACAGGGGACTCGGGCTTTCTTT.